This T cell receptor beta chain was sequenced for a study of cytotoxic CD8 clonotypes in ibrutinib-treated CLL. Overall study results and limits: At the start, clonality exceeded age-matched healthy donors and followed circulating CD8+ T-cell counts.

Turning to this clone: Antigen specificity is unknown.

The table came from immunoSEQ multiplex PCR; TCRdb's copy has only in-frame clones and leaves some out. The profile shows approximately 130,000 clones, under 90% of them singletons. Germline CDR1 MNHEY, CDR2 SVGAGI. This CDR3 contains 15 residues. Trimming stripped 5 bases from V and 5 bases from J, with 13 bases between. The sample in question was PBMCs, obtained after 24 months of ibrutinib treatment. The clonotype comes from a human donor with chronic lymphocytic leukemia. V gene TRBV6-5 combines with J gene TRBJ1-6, with D perhaps matching TRBD1 (5 bases). CDR3 protein: CASSRQGFDNSPLHF. CDR3 nucleotides: TGTGCCAGCAGTCGGCAGGGATTTGATAATTCACCCCTCCACTTT.